This TCR beta chain was found in a study of technical replicates of blood from a few donors. This clone occurred a few times. Germline CDR1 and CDR2: LGHNA and YSLEER. V lost 3 bases to trimming and J lost 8 bases, with 16 bases between them. The length of the CDR3 is 14 residues. The method was immunoSEQ multiplex PCR; TCRdb's version includes in-frame clones alone and lacks a portion of them. The sample lists 40,000 to 60,000 clones; around 84% were seen once. This chain uses TRBV4-3 with TRBJ1-2; TRBD1 might be the D (6 bases). The sample comprised PBMCs. The source is a human donor in good health. Some clones in this sample may be carry-over from other donors' samples. CDR3 sequence (DNA): TGCGCCAGCAGCCACTCTGGGGGCGAGGGCGGCTACACCTTC. Protein sequence: CASSHSGGEGGYTF.